Here is one T cell receptor (beta chain) with its context. Its antigen is currently unknown. The authors prepared UMI-labeled TRB cDNA libraries by 5' RACE. TCRdb reanalyzed the 5' RACE reads, giving one entry per CDR3 protein sequence and no DNA. The data include about 110,000 distinct CDR3 sequences; the top ten clones carry 0.35% to 0.4%. The data were taken from a study of CXCR3-negative and CXCR3-positive naive CD8 T cells. Background on the study: Overall TRB read output was about 135 million, and each library contained about 1.5 +/- 0.3 million reads.

Germline V CDR1 and CDR2: SQVTM, ANQGSEA. The CDR3 consists of 13 residues. Study observations and caveats: Partial loss of CXCR3 expression followed cryopreservation; most assays used fresh PBMCs. Both naive subsets carried similar amounts of surface CD5, so TCR strength was inferred from TRB CDR3 properties. Naive cells with CXCR3 showed TRB CDR3s that were more hydrophobic than those in CXCR3-negative naive cells.

The TCR was taken from a human donor in good health. Some clones in this sample may be carry-over from other donors' samples. The chain has TRBV29-1 and TRBJ1-1; there is no DNA to check the TCRdb D call of TRBD1. Sequenced: naive CXCR3+ CD8+ T cells from blood. Subset reported: CD45RO-CCR7+CD27+CD95- naive CD8+ T cells expressing CXCR3 (TNR3+). The CDR3 loop is CSVMGQGVGEAFF.